This TCR beta chain emerged from a study of T cells in Graves' hyperthyroidism and ophthalmopathy. Template material for amplifying TCR beta CDR3 regions consisted of RNA transcripts. First-round RT-PCR with HTBI primers amplified the TCR CDR3 region. Using its own MiXCR run on the multiplex PCR reads, TCRdb lists one record per CDR3 protein. Among some 270,000 distinct CDR3 sequences listed, roughly an eighth were seen once. Germline-derived CDR1 and CDR2 are SQVTM and ANQGSEA. This CDR3 has 12 residues. The V end lost 7 bases, the J end lost 4 bases, and 13 bases lay between the germline ends. Study-level points and caveats: Model-based prediction identified ophthalmopathy a median about 6.8 months prior to its onset.

This clonotype was seen repeatedly, ten times or more. Its antigen is currently unknown. Recently diagnosed hyperthyroidism of less than 2 months' duration affected patients aged 18 to 65. Patients having uncontrolled infection, another autoimmune disease, pregnancy or lactation were not included. Each 10 ml fresh peripheral blood draw supplied the PBMCs. The TCR comes from a woman in her forties with Graves' hyperthyroidism. V gene TRBV29-1 combines with J gene TRBJ1-1, with D maybe TRBD1 (6 bases). The specimen was blood. Here the CDR3 DNA reads TGCAGCGCACAGGGTGGGGGCACTGAAGCTTTCTTT. Residues: CSAQGGGTEAFF.